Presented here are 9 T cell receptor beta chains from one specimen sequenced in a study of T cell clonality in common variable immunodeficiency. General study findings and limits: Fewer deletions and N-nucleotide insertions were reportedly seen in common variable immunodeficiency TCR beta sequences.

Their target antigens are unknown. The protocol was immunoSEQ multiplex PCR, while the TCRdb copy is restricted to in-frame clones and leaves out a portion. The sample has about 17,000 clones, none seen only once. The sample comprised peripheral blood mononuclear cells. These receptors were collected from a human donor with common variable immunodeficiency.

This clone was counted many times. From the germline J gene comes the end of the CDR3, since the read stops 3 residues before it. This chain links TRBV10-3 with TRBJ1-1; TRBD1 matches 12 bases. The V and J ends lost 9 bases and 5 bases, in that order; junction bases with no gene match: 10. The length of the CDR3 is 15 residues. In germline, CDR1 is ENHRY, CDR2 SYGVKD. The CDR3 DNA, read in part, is TGTGCCATTTCTGAACCGGGACAGGGGGCTACTGAA. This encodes CAISEPGQGATE. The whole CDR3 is CAISEPGQGATEAFF.

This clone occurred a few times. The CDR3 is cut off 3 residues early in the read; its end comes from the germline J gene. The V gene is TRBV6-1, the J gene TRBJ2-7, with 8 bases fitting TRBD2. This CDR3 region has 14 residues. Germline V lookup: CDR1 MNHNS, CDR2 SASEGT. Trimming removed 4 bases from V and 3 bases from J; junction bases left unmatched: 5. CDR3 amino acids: CASSVLAGYYEQYF. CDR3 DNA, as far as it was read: TGTGCCAGCAGTGTTCTAGCGGGTTACTACGAG.

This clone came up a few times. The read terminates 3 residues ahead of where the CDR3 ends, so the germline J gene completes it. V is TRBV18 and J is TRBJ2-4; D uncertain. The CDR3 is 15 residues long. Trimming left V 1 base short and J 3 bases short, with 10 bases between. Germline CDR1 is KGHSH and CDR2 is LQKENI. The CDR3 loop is CASSPQLAFKNIQYF. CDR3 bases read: TGTGCCAGCTCACCACAGTTGGCCTTCAAAAACATT.

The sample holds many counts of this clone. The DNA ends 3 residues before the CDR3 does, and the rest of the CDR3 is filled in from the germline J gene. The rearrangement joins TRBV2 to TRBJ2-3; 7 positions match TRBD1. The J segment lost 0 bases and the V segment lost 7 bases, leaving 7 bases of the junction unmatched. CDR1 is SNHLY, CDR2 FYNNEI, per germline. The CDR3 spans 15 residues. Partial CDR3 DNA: TGTGCCAGCATACATGGGGACAGAAGCACAGATACG. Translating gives CASIHGDRSTDT. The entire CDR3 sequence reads CASIHGDRSTDTQYF.

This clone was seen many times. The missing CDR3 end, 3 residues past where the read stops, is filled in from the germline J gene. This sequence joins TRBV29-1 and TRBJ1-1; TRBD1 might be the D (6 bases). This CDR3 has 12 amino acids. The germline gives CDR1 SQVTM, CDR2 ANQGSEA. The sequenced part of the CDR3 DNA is TGCAGCGCCACAAAACAGGGTGAGCAA. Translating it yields CSATKQGEQ. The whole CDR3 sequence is CSATKQGEQAFF.

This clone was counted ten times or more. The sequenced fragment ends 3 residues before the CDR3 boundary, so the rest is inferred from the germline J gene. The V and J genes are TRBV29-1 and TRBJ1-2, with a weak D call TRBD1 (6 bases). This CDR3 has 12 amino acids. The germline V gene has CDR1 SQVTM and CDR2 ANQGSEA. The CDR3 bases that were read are TGCAGCGTTGCAGGACAGTTGCGGGGC. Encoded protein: CSVAGQLRG. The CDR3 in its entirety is CSVAGQLRGYTF.

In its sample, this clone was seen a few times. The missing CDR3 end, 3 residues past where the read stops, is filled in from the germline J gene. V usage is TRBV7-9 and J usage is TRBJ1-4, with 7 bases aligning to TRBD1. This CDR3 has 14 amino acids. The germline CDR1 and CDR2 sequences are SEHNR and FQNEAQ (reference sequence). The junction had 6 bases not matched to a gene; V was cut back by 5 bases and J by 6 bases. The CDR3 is CASSHGRGDEKLFF. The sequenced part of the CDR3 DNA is TGTGCCAGCAGCCACGGCAGGGGGGATGAAAAA.

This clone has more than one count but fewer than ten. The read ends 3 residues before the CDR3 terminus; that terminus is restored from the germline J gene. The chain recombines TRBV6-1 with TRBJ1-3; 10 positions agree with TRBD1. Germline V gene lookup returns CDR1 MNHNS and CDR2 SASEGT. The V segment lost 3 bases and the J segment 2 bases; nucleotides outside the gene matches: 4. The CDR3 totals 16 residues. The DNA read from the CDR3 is TGTGCCAGCAGTGAGAAGACAGGGGGCACTGGAAACACC. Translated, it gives CASSEKTGGTGNT. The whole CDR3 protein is CASSEKTGGTGNTIYF.

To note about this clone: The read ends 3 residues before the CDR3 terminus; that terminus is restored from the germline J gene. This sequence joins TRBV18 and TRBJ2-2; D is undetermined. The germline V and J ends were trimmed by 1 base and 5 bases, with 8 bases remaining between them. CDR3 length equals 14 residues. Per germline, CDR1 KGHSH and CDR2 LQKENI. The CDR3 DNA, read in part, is TGTGCCAGCTCACCACAAGCCACTACCGGGGAG. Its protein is CASSPQATTGE. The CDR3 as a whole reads CASSPQATTGELFF.